The next 24 T cell receptor beta chains were all read from a single sample in a study of human T cells and chemical hapten exposure. TCRdb reanalysed the RACE reads using MiXCR and keeps one entry per CDR3 protein. The sample has some 70,000 distinct CDR3 sequences, 11% seen once. As to time point: pre-sensitization, week 0. Treatment denoted: therapeutic diphenylcyclopropenone sensitization with weekly scalp DPC. The material sequenced was whole blood, taken in connection with sensitization to the hapten diphenylcyclopropenone (DPC). The source of these receptors is a woman in her forties or fifties with alopecia areata. Some clones in this sample may be carry-over from other donors' samples.

There are a few counts of this clonotype. The V call is TRBV7-2, the J call TRBJ1-5; 8 bases map to TRBD1. This CDR3 is 15 amino acids long. After removal of 5 bases from V and 3 bases from J, the junction contained 6 bases not matched to a gene. Germline V gene sequence: CDR1 SGHTA, CDR2 FQGNSA. CDR3 coding DNA: TGTGCCAGCAGCGCGGGGACAGGCCCCAATCAGCCCCAGCATTTT. This gives the protein CASSAGTGPNQPQHF.

This rearrangement joins TRBV30 to TRBJ1-1; no clear D gene. The length of the CDR3 is 16 residues. Between the trimmed V and J ends, which lost 3 bases and 2 bases, there was a span of 19 bases. Per germline, CDR1 GTSNPN and CDR2 SVGIG (reference sequence). CDR3 protein: CAWSLFAGRTNTEAFF. CDR3 nucleotide sequence: TGTGCCTGGAGCCTCTTCGCGGGGAGGACTAACACTGAAGCTTTCTTT.

In its sample, this clonotype was seen many times. The rearrangement joins TRBV5-1 to TRBJ2-7; D is unclear. V lost 3 bases to trimming and J lost 0 bases, with 7 bases between them. Germline CDR1 reads SGHRS; CDR2 reads YFSETQ. The CDR3 totals 13 residues. The CDR3 sequence: CASSSSNSYEQYF. CDR3 nucleotide sequence: TGCGCCAGCAGCTCCTCCAACTCCTACGAGCAGTACTTC.

This clonotype was counted many times. Sequence at one end of the junction differs from germline and may be a read error. The chain is built from TRBV20-1 and TRBJ2-5, with 11 bases matching TRBD2. The CDR3 has 16 amino acids. The germline CDR1 and CDR2 sequences are DFQATT and SNEGSKA (reference sequence). The CDR3: CSASLAGGPVRETQCF. CDR3 DNA sequence: TGCAGTGCTTCCTTAGCGGGAGGGCCGGTAAGAGAGACCCAGTGCTTC.

V gene TRBV18 combines with J gene TRBJ1-5; no firm D call. There are 15 residues in the CDR3. V dropped 5 bases and J dropped 0 bases, with 11 bases sitting between them. Germline V CDR1 and CDR2: KGHSH, LQKENI. CDR3 amino acids: CASSLTLDSNQPQHF. CDR3 bases: TGTGCCAGCTCATTGACTCTAGATAGCAATCAGCCCCAGCATTTT.

The J gene is TRBJ2-7, the V gene TRBV11-1, with a tentative D call TRBD1 (6 bases). This CDR3 has 14 amino acids. Germline loops: CDR1 SGHAT, CDR2 FQDESV (reference sequence). Trimming shortened V by 5 bases and J by 5 bases, and 16 bases separated the two germline ends. The CDR3 DNA follows: TGTGCCAGCAGCCGAAAGGTGGACAGTGACGAGCAGTACTTC. As protein: CASSRKVDSDEQYF. The complete variable domain, with remaining parts taken from reference TRBV11-1 and TRBJ2-7, reads EAEVAQSPRYKITEKSQAVAFWCDPISGHATLYWYRQILGQGPELLVQFQDESVVDDSQLPKDRFSAERLKGVDSTLKIQPAELGDSAMYLCASSRKVDSDEQYFGPGTRLTVT.

J is TRBJ2-2 and V is TRBV6-2 or TRBV6-3; D remains unclear. Germline CDR1 MNHEY, CDR2 SVGEGT. Deletions cut 0 bases from V and 1 base from J, with 3 bases between. CDR3 length equals 14 residues. The CDR3 DNA reads as TGTGCCAGCAGTTACTCCCTGAACACCGGGGAGCTGTTTTTT. This codes for CASSYSLNTGELFF.

The chain joins TRBV3-1 to TRBJ2-1; 8 bases align to TRBD1. This CDR3 has 17 residues. Germline-derived CDR1 and CDR2 are LGHDT and YNNKEL (reference sequence). J lost 8 bases, V lost 1 base, and 13 bases had no gene match. CDR3 DNA: TGTGCCAGCAGCCAAGCTTCGACAGGGGTAGCGATATATGAGCAGTTCTTC. Translated: CASSQASTGVAIYEQFF.

This clonotype was counted only a few times. The chain is built from TRBV12-3 or TRBV12-4 and TRBJ1-6, with D hard to call. The ends were cut back, 8 bases at V and 6 bases at J, with 29 bases in the middle. This CDR3 contains 19 residues. As DNA, the CDR3 is TGTGCCAGCGCCGAAACTCAAGGTCACTGGGTTGACCTTAATTCACCCCTCCACTTT. Encoded protein: CASAETQGHWVDLNSPLHF.

This clonotype has ten or more counts. V is TRBV18 and J is TRBJ2-4; 7 positions agree with TRBD1. Germline-derived CDR1 and CDR2 are KGHSH and LQKENI. J lost 1 base, V lost 3 bases, and 6 bases had no gene match. This CDR3 is built from 16 residues. The CDR3 DNA reads as TGTGCCAGCTCACCCGACAGGGTCGCGGCCAAAAACATTCAGTACTTC. This translates into CASSPDRVAAKNIQYF.

This clonotype has at least ten counts. V is TRBV7-9 and J is TRBJ1-2, with D possibly TRBD1 on 5 matching bases. Germline-derived CDR1 and CDR2 are SEHNR and FQNEAQ (reference sequence). V gave up 3 bases and J gave up 0 bases, with 11 bases separating them. The CDR3 is 15 amino acids. The CDR3 here is CASSLVSGANYGYTF. The CDR3 DNA is TGTGCCAGCAGCTTGGTATCGGGGGCTAACTATGGCTACACCTTC.

V gene TRBV3-1 combines with J gene TRBJ1-5; D remains ambiguous. V was cut by 2 bases and J by 5 bases, with 4 bases left in between. The CDR3 is 12 amino acids. Germline V gives CDR1 LGHDT, CDR2 YNNKEL (reference sequence). In nucleotides, the CDR3 is TGTGCCAGCAGCCAATGGCATCAGCCCCAGCATTTT. The encoded protein is CASSQWHQPQHF.

The gene calls are TRBV7-2 and TRBJ2-3; D uncertain. The CDR3 is 15 amino acids. Germline lookup yields CDR1 SGHTA and CDR2 FQGNSA. V was pared by 1 base and J by 0 bases, with 8 bases between. This CDR3 is CASSLGSGSTDTQYF. As DNA, the CDR3 is TGTGCCAGCAGCTTAGGGTCGGGTAGCACAGATACGCAGTATTTT.

This clonotype was seen only a few times. This sequence joins TRBV9 and TRBJ2-6; D is perhaps TRBD2 (5 bases). CDR3 size: 16 residues. The V end was cut by 0 bases, the J end by 0 bases, with 7 bases between. Germline V gene sequence: CDR1 SGDLS, CDR2 YYNGEE. The CDR3 nucleotides read TGTGCCAGCAGCGTAGATGAGGGCTCTGGGGCCAACGTCCTGACTTTC. It translates to CASSVDEGSGANVLTF.

The chain combines TRBV12-3 or TRBV12-4 with TRBJ1-5; tentatively, D is TRBD1 (5 bases). This CDR3 has 15 residues. V was shortened by 6 bases and J by 5 bases, with 17 bases between the two germline ends. CDR3 sequence reads: CASSRREGSYQPQHF. As DNA, the CDR3 is TGTGCCAGCAGCCGCAGGGAAGGATCTTATCAGCCCCAGCATTTT.

The CDR3, as DNA: TGCGCCAGCAGCGAGTCGAGGTCGGGATATGAAAAACTGTTTTTT. It yields the protein CASSESRSGYEKLFF. The chain links TRBV4-1 to TRBJ1-4, with D unclear. V was clipped by 5 bases and J by 6 bases, with 16 bases between them. The CDR3 is 15 residues long. Germline-derived CDR1 and CDR2 are MGHRA and YSYEKL.

V gene TRBV5-1 combines with J gene TRBJ1-6; D is undetermined. This CDR3 has 15 amino acids. V was cut by 4 bases and J by 0 bases, with 8 bases left in between. CDR1 SGHRS and CDR2 YFSETQ come from the germline V gene. CDR3 region: CASSTESSYNSPLHF. The DNA for the CDR3 is TGCGCCAGCAGCACAGAAAGCTCCTATAATTCACCCCTCCACTTT.

This clonotype was picked up many times. The chain recombines TRBV7-6 with TRBJ2-7; D not certain. Germline V gene lookup returns CDR1 SGHVS and CDR2 FNYEAQ. The length of the CDR3 is 12 residues. V dropped 5 bases and J dropped 3 bases, with 8 bases sitting between them. CDR3 DNA sequence: TGTGCCAGCAGCGCGGACGGCTACGAGCAGTACTTC. The encoded protein is CASSADGYEQYF.

V usage is TRBV7-2 and J usage is TRBJ1-5, with unresolved D. The V gene lost 4 bases and the J gene lost 3 bases, with 10 bases spanning the gap. This CDR3 contains 14 residues. Germline V gene lookup returns CDR1 SGHTA and CDR2 FQGNSA. CDR3 in amino acids: CASSSRGYNQPQHF. CDR3 in DNA: TGTGCCAGCAGCTCACGGGGTTACAATCAGCCCCAGCATTTT.

This clonotype showed up many times. The rearrangement links TRBV7-9 to TRBJ2-7, with 8 bases lining up with TRBD1. Trimming removed 2 bases from V and 2 bases from J; junction bases left unmatched: 2. The CDR3 is 14 residues long. Germline assignment: CDR1 SEHNR and CDR2 FQNEAQ (reference sequence). As DNA, the CDR3 is TGTGCCAGCAGCTTAACAGGGGGTGCCTACGAGCAGTACTTC. It codes for CASSLTGGAYEQYF.

This sequence joins TRBV5-1 and TRBJ1-4, with unresolved D. Germline values: CDR1 SGHRS, CDR2 YFSETQ. Between the trimmed V and J ends, which lost 3 bases and 3 bases, there was a span of 6 bases. The CDR3 is 13 amino acids. CDR3 coding DNA: TGCGCCAGCAGCTCGGCCCCTAATGAAAAACTGTTTTTT. This gives the protein CASSSAPNEKLFF. Combining the CDR3 with reference TRBV5-1 and TRBJ1-4 gives the whole variable domain KAGVTQTPRYLIKTRGQQVTLSCSPISGHRSVSWYQQTPGQGLQFLFEYFSETQRNKGNFPGRFSGRQFSNSRSEMNVSTLELGDSALYLCASSSAPNEKLFFGSGTQLSVL.

This clonotype was detected ten times or more. The chain uses TRBV18 and TRBJ2-2; 7 bases align to TRBD2. V shed 2 bases and J 2 bases; nucleotides not matched to a gene: 5. CDR3 size: 16 residues. Germline V gene data show CDR1 as KGHSH and CDR2 as LQKENI. This CDR3 reads CASSPSSGTNTGELFF. The CDR3 DNA sequence: TGTGCCAGCTCACCATCTAGCGGAACTAACACCGGGGAGCTGTTTTTT. Using reference TRBV18 and TRBJ2-2 for the parts outside the CDR3, the full variable domain is NAGVMQNPRHLVRRRGQEARLRCSPMKGHSHVYWYRQLPEEGLKFMVYLQKENIIDESGMPKERFSAEFPKEGPSILRIQQVVRGDSAAYFCASSPSSGTNTGELFFGEGSRLTVL.

The chain carries TRBV20-1 and TRBJ1-4; D unclear. Germline CDR1 reads DFQATT; CDR2 reads SNEGSKA (reference sequence). The CDR3 is made up of 12 amino acids. V was clipped by 0 bases and J by 4 bases, with 3 bases between them. Here the CDR3 DNA reads TGCAGTGCTAGAGACCTTAATGAAAAACTGTTTTTT. This gives the protein CSARDLNEKLFF.

In its sample, this clonotype was seen many times. DNA of the CDR3: TGCAGTGCTAGAGATCGGGGGACTTCGGGATTCACAGATACGCAGTATTTT. Its protein product is CSARDRGTSGFTDTQYF. V and J are TRBV20-1 and TRBJ2-3; tentative D call: TRBD2 (6 bases). The CDR3 has 17 residues. The V gene lost 0 bases and the J gene lost 2 bases, with 18 bases spanning the gap. Germline assignment: CDR1 DFQATT and CDR2 SNEGSKA (reference sequence).